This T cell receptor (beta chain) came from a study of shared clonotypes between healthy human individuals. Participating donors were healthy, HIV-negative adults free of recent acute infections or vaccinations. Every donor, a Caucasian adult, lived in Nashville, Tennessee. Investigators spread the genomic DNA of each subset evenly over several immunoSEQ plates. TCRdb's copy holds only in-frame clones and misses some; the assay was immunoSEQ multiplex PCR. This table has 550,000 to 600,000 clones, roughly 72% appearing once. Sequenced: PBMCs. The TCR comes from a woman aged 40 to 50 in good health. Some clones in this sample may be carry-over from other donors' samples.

This CDR3 reads CASSPGQGEPTIYF. The CDR3 nucleotides are TGCGCCAGCAGCCCTGGACAGGGTGAACCCACCATATATTTT. The chain links TRBV5-1 to TRBJ1-3; TRBD1 aligns across 8 bases. Germline V CDR1 and CDR2: SGHRS, YFSETQ. The CDR3 sequence is 14 residues long. Germline trimming cut 4 bases from V and 9 bases from J; bases unmatched to any gene: 9.